One sample yielded the 8 T cell receptor beta chains listed below, sequenced in a study of T-cell memory formation after mild COVID-19. TCRdb reprocessed the 5' RACE reads with MiXCR, giving one entry per CDR3 protein. The table records 150,000 to 200,000 distinct CDR3 sequences, around 18% of them present only once. The specimen was PBMCs or a T cell subset sorted from them (not recorded which). The receptors were gathered from a young man who had mild COVID-19 (a few samples of this study predate the infection). Cell type and time point are not known.

The rearrangement uses TRBV20-1 and TRBJ2-7, with no clear D. Trimming left V 0 bases short and J 5 bases short, with 14 bases between. Germline V gene data show CDR1 as DFQATT and CDR2 as SNEGSKA (reference sequence). The CDR3 runs to 14 residues. CDR3 DNA sequence: TGCAGTGCTAGAGATGTAAAGGGTATTAACGAGCAGTACGTC. Amino acid sequence: CSARDVKGINEQYV.

The chain links TRBV24-1 to TRBJ2-1, with a possible D match to TRBD2 (5 bases). Germline loops: CDR1 KGHDR, CDR2 SFDVKD. This CDR3 contains 11 residues. V lost 4 bases, J lost 15 bases, and 12 bases lay in between. The CDR3 nucleotides are TGTGCCACCAGTGACGGGGTGGATCTGTTCTTC. This gives the protein CATSDGVDLFF.

J is TRBJ2-2 and V is TRBV2, with 8 positions matching TRBD1. J gave up 1 base and V 8 bases, and 3 bases lay outside the gene matches. The germline V gene has CDR1 SNHLY and CDR2 FYNNEI. This CDR3 comprises 14 residues. The CDR3: CASSGGWNTGELFF. CDR3 sequence (DNA): TGTGCCAGCTCAGGGGGCTGGAACACCGGGGAGCTGTTTTTT.

V is TRBV7-2 and J is TRBJ2-3; D gene ambiguous. Germline lookup yields CDR1 SGHTA and CDR2 FQGNSA. CDR3 length equals 14 residues. V lost 5 bases and J lost 2, with 11 bases in between. The CDR3 nucleotides are TGTGCCAGCAGCGCACGGAGCACCACAGATACGCAGTATTTT. It codes for CASSARSTTDTQYF. Based on the CDR3 plus reference TRBV7-2 and TRBJ2-3, the full variable domain is GAGVSQSPSNKVTEKGKDVELRCDPISGHTALYWYRQSLGQGLEFLIYFQGNSAPDKSGLPSDRFSAERTGGSVSTLTIQRTQQEDSAVYLCASSARSTTDTQYFGPGTRLTVL.

CDR3 protein: CASSLRGGYTF. In nucleotides, the CDR3 is TGTGCCAGCAGCTTACGAGGTGGCTACACCTTC. V usage is TRBV7-9 and J usage is TRBJ1-2, with D unclear. Trimming stripped 2 bases from V and 7 bases from J, with 5 bases between. CDR1 is SEHNR, CDR2 FQNEAQ, per germline (reference sequence). This CDR3 has 11 residues.

The rearrangement uses TRBV4-3 and TRBJ1-2; TRBD1 might be the D (5 bases). The V gene's germline CDR1 is LGHNA and CDR2 YSLEER. Trimming took 0 bases from V and 8 from J, leaving 13 bases between them. The CDR3 loop spans 14 amino acids. The CDR3 sequence: CASSQDRGAGGYTF. The CDR3 bases are TGCGCCAGCAGCCAAGATCGAGGGGCCGGGGGCTACACCTTC.

This clonotype came up a few times. V is TRBV11-2 and J is TRBJ2-5, with D hard to call. Trimming shortened V by 2 bases and J by 5 bases, and 15 bases separated the two germline ends. This CDR3 has 15 residues. CDR1 is SGHAT and CDR2 is FQNNGV in the germline V gene. The CDR3 DNA follows: TGTGCCAGCAGCTTAAACCCGTCGAGCTCGGAGACCCAGTACTTC. This gives the protein CASSLNPSSSETQYF.

There are a few counts of this clonotype. The V gene is TRBV29-1, the J gene TRBJ2-7; D not resolved. V dropped 5 bases and J dropped 4 bases, with 12 bases sitting between them. The CDR3 sequence is 12 residues long. Germline loops: CDR1 SQVTM, CDR2 ANQGSEA. In DNA, the CDR3 is TGCAGCGTTTGCGCCTCTCGATACGAGCAGTACTTC. This translates into CSVCASRYEQYF.